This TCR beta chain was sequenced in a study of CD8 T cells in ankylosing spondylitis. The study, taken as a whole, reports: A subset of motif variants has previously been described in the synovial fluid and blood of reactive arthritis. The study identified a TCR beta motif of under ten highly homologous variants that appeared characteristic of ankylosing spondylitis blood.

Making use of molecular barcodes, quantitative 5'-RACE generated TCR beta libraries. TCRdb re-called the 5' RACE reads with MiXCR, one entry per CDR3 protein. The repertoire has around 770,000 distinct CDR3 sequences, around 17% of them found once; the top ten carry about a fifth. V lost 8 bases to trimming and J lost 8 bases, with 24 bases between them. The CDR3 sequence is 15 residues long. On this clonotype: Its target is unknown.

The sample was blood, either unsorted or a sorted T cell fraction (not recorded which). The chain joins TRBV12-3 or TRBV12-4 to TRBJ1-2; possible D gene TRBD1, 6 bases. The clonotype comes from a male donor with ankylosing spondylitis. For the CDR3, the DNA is TGTGCCAGCGCCGGCGACAGGCGGGCAGAGTGGGGCTACACCTTC. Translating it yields CASAGDRRAEWGYTF.